This passage covers 15 T cell receptor beta chains from one sample sequenced in a study of T-cell memory formation after mild COVID-19. TCRdb ran MiXCR on the 5' RACE reads and lists one entry per CDR3 protein. The table records approximately 400,000 distinct CDR3 sequences, 20% to 25% of them present only once. Material: PBMCs or a T cell subset sorted from them (not recorded which). These receptor sequences come from an adult woman who had mild COVID-19 (a few samples of this study predate the infection). Cell type and time point are not known.

The chain carries TRBV9 and TRBJ2-2; possibly TRBD1 for D (6 bases). Trimming shortened V by 4 bases and J by 1 base, and 11 bases separated the two germline ends. Germline V CDR1 and CDR2: SGDLS, YYNGEE. The CDR3 spans 15 residues. CDR3 sequence (DNA): TGTGCCAGCAGCCCCTTGGACAGGAACACCGGGGAGCTGTTTTTT. Translation: CASSPLDRNTGELFF.

The rearrangement links TRBV18 to TRBJ1-1; D not resolved. V was pared by 3 bases and J by 2 bases, with 7 bases between. The germline gives CDR1 KGHSH, CDR2 LQKENI. This CDR3 spans 13 amino acids. The CDR3 reads CASSPAANTEAFF. In DNA form, the CDR3 reads TGTGCCAGCTCACCTGCAGCTAACACTGAAGCTTTCTTT.

This clonotype was observed a few times. The rearrangement uses TRBV5-5 and TRBJ1-6; TRBD1 might be the D (5 bases). Germline-derived CDR1 and CDR2 are SGHKS and YYEKEE (reference sequence). Trimming stripped 6 bases from V and 0 bases from J, with 22 bases between. CDR3 size: 19 residues. Here the CDR3 reads CASTLSPGGGSSYNSPLHF. DNA of the CDR3: TGTGCCAGCACCTTAAGTCCCGGTGGGGGTAGCTCCTATAATTCACCCCTCCACTTT.

The rearrangement links TRBV27 to TRBJ2-3, with TRBD1 identical over 7 bases. V gave up 8 bases and J gave up 4 bases; unmatched junction bases: 9. CDR1 and CDR2 (germline): MNHEY, SMNVEV (reference sequence). CDR3 length: 14 residues. The CDR3 spells CASGDRVFSDTQYF. The CDR3, as DNA: TGTGCCAGCGGCGACAGGGTTTTCTCAGATACGCAGTATTTT.

The V gene is TRBV20-1, the J gene TRBJ1-2; D unclear. The CDR3 sequence is 12 residues long. The V end was cut by 0 bases, the J end by 8 bases, with 10 bases between. Looked up from germline, CDR1 is DFQATT and CDR2 is SNEGSKA (reference sequence). CDR3 coding DNA: TGCAGTGCTAGAGATCATACGTCCGGCTACACCTTC. It codes for CSARDHTSGYTF.

The rearrangement uses TRBV24-1 and TRBJ2-5; D is undetermined. This CDR3 has 14 amino acids. Germline V gives CDR1 KGHDR, CDR2 SFDVKD. Trimming pared 6 bases from V and 2 bases from J, leaving 12 bases between. CDR3 nucleotides: TGTGCCACCAGTAGCCCGGACGGACAAGAGACCCAGTACTTC. This codes for CATSSPDGQETQYF.

DNA for the CDR3: TGTGCCAGCAGCTTGTCGCCAGGGGGCAATGAGCAGTTCTTC. Its protein product is CASSLSPGGNEQFF. The chain couples TRBV7-9 to TRBJ2-1; 7 bases line up with TRBD1. The CDR3 contains 14 residues. Germline V gives CDR1 SEHNR, CDR2 FQNEAQ (reference sequence). V lost 3 bases and J lost 6; bases outside the gene matches: 5.

This clonotype was counted a few times. This rearrangement joins TRBV28 to TRBJ1-2; no clear D. Between the trimmed V and J ends, which lost 6 bases and 5 bases, there was a span of 13 bases. The CDR3 is 13 residues long. CDR1 and CDR2 from the germline V gene are MDHEN and SYDVKM. The CDR3 coding sequence is TGTGCCAGCAGACTAGACATTTTTTATGGCTACACCTTC. Its translation: CASRLDIFYGYTF.

The V and J genes are TRBV29-1 and TRBJ1-5, with D maybe TRBD1 (5 bases). Per the germline V gene, CDR1 is SQVTM and CDR2 is ANQGSEA. The CDR3 has 14 residues. Trimming stripped 7 bases from V and 0 bases from J, with 13 bases between. The chain's CDR3 is CSARTYDSNQPQHF. DNA for the CDR3: TGCAGCGCCCGGACATACGATAGCAATCAGCCCCAGCATTTT.

This clonotype was found a few times. The V gene is TRBV5-1, the J gene TRBJ2-3; 8 nucleotides line up with TRBD1. This CDR3 contains 14 residues. J lost 2 bases, V lost 4 bases, and 3 bases had no gene match. The germline gives CDR1 SGHRS, CDR2 YFSETQ. CDR3 nucleotides: TGCGCCAGCAGCGCGGACAGGGCCACAGATACGCAGTATTTT. Encoded protein: CASSADRATDTQYF.

This clonotype was detected only once. The CDR3 loop is CASSRGQGAGETQYF. The CDR3 DNA is TGTGCCAGCAGCCGGGGACAGGGGGCCGGAGAGACCCAGTACTTC. V is TRBV4-2 and J is TRBJ2-5, with 12 bases lining up with TRBD1. CDR3 size: 15 residues. The germline V gene encodes CDR1 LGHNA and CDR2 YNFKEQ. Germline trimming cut 4 bases from V and 4 bases from J; bases unmatched to any gene: 4.

The gene calls are TRBV6-2 or TRBV6-3 and TRBJ1-1; D not certain. Trimming removed 7 bases from V and 0 bases from J, with 9 bases in between. The CDR3 consists of 13 residues. The germline gives CDR1 MNHEY, CDR2 SVGEGT. CDR3 in amino acids: CASKTDVNTEAFF. CDR3 nucleotides: TGTGCCAGCAAGACGGATGTGAACACTGAAGCTTTCTTT.

This chain connects TRBV12-5 to TRBJ2-1; the D is unclear. Germline V gene data show CDR1 as LGHNT and CDR2 as FRNRAP. Trimming removed 4 bases from V and 5 bases from J, with 9 bases in between. The length of the CDR3 is 13 residues. The CDR3 region has the DNA TGTGCTAGTGGTTCACAGATGGACAATGAGCAGTTCTTC. Translation: CASGSQMDNEQFF.

A few counts support this clonotype. The chain uses TRBV12-3 or TRBV12-4 and TRBJ2-1; 15 nucleotides line up with TRBD2. The J segment lost 0 bases and the V segment lost 5 bases, leaving 8 bases of the junction unmatched. The CDR3 length is 19 residues. The CDR3 nucleotides are TGTGCCAGCAGTCCAAAGGGACTAGCGGGAGGAGTCTCCTACAATGAGCAGTTCTTC. It codes for CASSPKGLAGGVSYNEQFF.

This clonotype was observed a few times. The V gene is TRBV20-1, the J gene TRBJ1-3, with TRBD1 identical over 9 bases. CDR1 is DFQATT, CDR2 SNEGSKA, per germline (reference sequence). The CDR3 totals 14 residues. V shed 5 bases, J shed 2 bases, and the junction held 4 bases outside the gene matches. CDR3 sequence: CSAYRDRAGNTIYF. As DNA, the CDR3 is TGCAGTGCTTACCGGGACAGGGCTGGAAACACCATATATTTT.